The entry below gives a single T cell receptor (beta chain) sequence along with its context. V trimming: 3 bases; J trimming: 10 bases; junction bases outside the gene matches: 9. In germline, CDR1 is LGHNA, CDR2 YSLEER. CDR3 length: 15 residues. The repertoire was sequenced with immunoSEQ multiplex PCR; TCRdb's copy has only in-frame clones and lacks some. This table holds roughly 60,000 clones, roughly 96% found once. This specimen comes from a study of cytomegalovirus exposure and HLA in healthy donors. The sequenced material came from PBMCs. The clonotype comes from a man aged 18 to 30 in good health and CMV-seronegative. This chain uses TRBV4-3 with TRBJ2-1; 10 nucleotides match TRBD2. The CDR3 protein is CASSHPLAGVKEQFF. The CDR3 bases are TGCGCCAGCAGCCACCCCCTAGCGGGAGTAAAGGAGCAGTTCTTC.